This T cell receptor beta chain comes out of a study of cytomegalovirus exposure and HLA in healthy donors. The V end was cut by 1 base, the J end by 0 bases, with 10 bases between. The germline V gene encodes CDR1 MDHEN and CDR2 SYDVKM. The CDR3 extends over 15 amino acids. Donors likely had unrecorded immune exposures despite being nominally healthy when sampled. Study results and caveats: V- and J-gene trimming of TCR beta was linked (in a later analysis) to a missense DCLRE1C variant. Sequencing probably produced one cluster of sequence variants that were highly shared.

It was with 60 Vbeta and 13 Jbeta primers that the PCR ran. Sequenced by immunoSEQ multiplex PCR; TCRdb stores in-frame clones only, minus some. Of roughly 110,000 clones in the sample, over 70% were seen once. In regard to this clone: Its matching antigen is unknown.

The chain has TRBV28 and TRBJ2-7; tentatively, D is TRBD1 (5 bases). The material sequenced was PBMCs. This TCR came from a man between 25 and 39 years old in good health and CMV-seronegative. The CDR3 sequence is CASSLSPTVSYEQYF. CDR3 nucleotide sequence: TGTGCCAGCAGTTTATCCCCGACAGTCTCCTACGAGCAGTACTTC.